The 30 T cell receptor beta chains given below trace back to one sample, sequenced in a study of technical replicates of blood from a handful of donors. Produced via immunoSEQ multiplex PCR; TCRdb's table is partial and in-frame only. The sample includes over 90,000 clones, approximately 95% seen only once; the top ten take around 0.21%. Sequencing input: T cells isolated from PBMCs. These receptors originate from a human donor in good health.

The genes are TRBV9 and TRBJ1-3; 7 bases fit TRBD1. The V segment lost 0 bases and the J segment 2 bases; nucleotides outside the gene matches: 8. Germline V gives CDR1 SGDLS, CDR2 YYNGEE. The CDR3 is made up of 17 amino acids. CDR3 DNA: TGTGCCAGCAGCGTAGGCGGGCAGGGGGTCCCTGGAAACACCATATATTTT. Encoded protein: CASSVGGQGVPGNTIYF.

This clone is a singleton in its sample. The chain links TRBV29-1 to TRBJ2-3; D might be TRBD2 (6 bases). Trimming took off 7 bases at V and 4 bases at J, with 9 bases between the two ends. The V gene's germline CDR1 is SQVTM and CDR2 ANQGSEA. The CDR3 consists of 11 residues. DNA for the CDR3: TGCAGCGCCGGGACTCCAGATACGCAGTATTTT. This translates into CSAGTPDTQYF.

The chain is built from TRBV5-1 and TRBJ1-2; possible D gene TRBD1, 6 bases. The germline CDR1 and CDR2 sequences are SGHRS and YFSETQ. This CDR3 region has 13 residues. V was pared by 4 bases and J by 5 bases, with 12 bases between. CDR3 coding DNA: TGCGCCAGCAGCGTCGGACAGCCGTATGGCTACACCTTC. Amino acid sequence: CASSVGQPYGYTF. The entire variable domain, with the rest obtained from reference TRBV5-1 and TRBJ1-2, is as follows: KAGVTQTPRYLIKTRGQQVTLSCSPISGHRSVSWYQQTPGQGLQFLFEYFSETQRNKGNFPGRFSGRQFSNSRSEMNVSTLELGDSALYLCASSVGQPYGYTFGSGTRLTVV.

V and J are TRBV7-7 and TRBJ2-5; 7 bases are shared with TRBD1. The trim removed 5 bases at V and 1 base at J, leaving 7 bases unmatched. Per the germline V gene, CDR1 is SSHAT and CDR2 is FNYEAQ (reference sequence). The CDR3 contains 15 residues. The CDR3 sequence is CASSVNRGSQETQYF. In DNA form, the CDR3 reads TGTGCCAGCAGCGTCAACAGGGGAAGCCAAGAGACCCAGTACTTC.

This chain joins TRBV18 and TRBJ2-7; no clear D gene. V lost 3 bases and J lost 13, with 16 bases in between. The germline gives CDR1 KGHSH, CDR2 LQKENI. This CDR3 spans 12 amino acids. CDR3 coding DNA: TGTGCCAGCTCACCTCAGCCGCCCAGGATCTACTTC. It translates to CASSPQPPRIYF.

This chain uses TRBV4-2 with TRBJ2-3, with a tentative D call TRBD2 (5 bases). Germline CDR1 reads LGHNA; CDR2 reads YNFKEQ. V lost 4 bases to trimming and J lost 2 bases, with 10 bases between them. CDR3 length: 14 amino acids. CDR3 bases: TGTGCCAGCAGCCCCTTCCGGGACACAGATACGCAGTATTTT. This gives the protein CASSPFRDTDTQYF.

The chain couples TRBV7-9 to TRBJ2-7, with no clear D. The germline V gene encodes CDR1 SEHNR and CDR2 FQNEAQ (reference sequence). This CDR3 is 15 amino acids long. The V and J ends lost 0 bases and 1 base respectively, with 10 bases between them. CDR3 in DNA: TGTGCCAGCAGCTTAGCCGGGTTCCCGTCCTACGAGCAGTACTTC. Protein sequence: CASSLAGFPSYEQYF.

In DNA form, the CDR3 reads TGTGCCAGCAGCTTAAGGACCGGGGACACTGAGCAGTTCTTC. Protein sequence: CASSLRTGDTEQFF. This chain links TRBV7-2 with TRBJ2-1; D perhaps matches TRBD1 (6 bases). Germline assignment: CDR1 SGHTA and CDR2 FQGNSA. The CDR3 has 14 amino acids. V lost 2 bases and J lost 9, with 14 bases in between.

Written as DNA, the CDR3 is TGTGCCAGCAGACAGGACAGGGGATCTGAAAAACTGTTTTTT. Translation gives CASRQDRGSEKLFF. This chain connects TRBV28 to TRBJ1-4, with 9 bases aligning to TRBD1. Germline lookup yields CDR1 MDHEN and CDR2 SYDVKM. V gave up 6 bases and J gave up 7 bases; unmatched junction bases: 6. This CDR3 has 14 amino acids.

The rearrangement uses TRBV5-5 and TRBJ1-4, with D possibly TRBD1 on 6 matching bases. Germline-derived CDR1 and CDR2 are SGHKS and YYEKEE (reference sequence). CDR3 length: 16 amino acids. V lost 1 base to trimming and J lost 6 bases, with 16 bases between them. The CDR3 is CASSLRQGSDYEKLFF. Here the CDR3 DNA reads TGTGCCAGCAGCTTGAGGCAGGGGTCGGACTATGAAAAACTGTTTTTT.

The chain couples TRBV6-4 to TRBJ1-2, with D possibly matching TRBD1 (5 bases). The germline V and J ends were trimmed by 3 bases and 4 bases, with 12 bases remaining between them. Germline CDR1 is MRHNA and CDR2 is SNTAGT. CDR3 length: 14 amino acids. CDR3 DNA: TGTGCCAGCAGTGATGGTACAGGACGCTATGGCTACACCTTC. As protein: CASSDGTGRYGYTF.

The chain combines TRBV7-2 with TRBJ2-6; maybe TRBD1 (5 bases). V was trimmed by 2 bases and J by 0 bases, leaving 14 bases between them. This CDR3 spans 18 amino acids. Germline CDR1 reads SGHTA; CDR2 reads FQGNSA. The chain's CDR3 is CASSLQGRLYSGANVLTF. Here the CDR3 DNA reads TGTGCCAGCAGCTTACAGGGCAGGCTTTACTCTGGGGCCAACGTCCTGACTTTC.

The chain combines TRBV4-1 with TRBJ2-1, with D tentatively TRBD2 (6 bases). Deletions cut 1 base from V and 4 bases from J, with 14 bases between. This CDR3 contains 16 residues. CDR1 MGHRA and CDR2 YSYEKL come from the germline V gene. Here the CDR3 DNA reads TGCGCCAGCAGCCAAGGAACTAGCAACTTATACAATGAGCAGTTCTTC. It codes for CASSQGTSNLYNEQFF.

In its sample, this clone was seen once. The rearrangement uses TRBV18 and TRBJ2-5; TRBD2 matches 12 bases. The germline V gene has CDR1 KGHSH and CDR2 LQKENI. Trimming cost V 3 bases and J 5 bases; bases outside gene matches: 4. CDR3 length equals 15 residues. DNA of the CDR3: TGTGCCAGCTCACCGGGACTAGCGGGTGGCGAGACCCAGTACTTC. Translating it yields CASSPGLAGGETQYF. The full variable domain, rest sourced from reference TRBV18 and TRBJ2-5, is NAGVMQNPRHLVRRRGQEARLRCSPMKGHSHVYWYRQLPEEGLKFMVYLQKENIIDESGMPKERFSAEFPKEGPSILRIQQVVRGDSAAYFCASSPGLAGGETQYFGPGTRLLVL.

The rearrangement links TRBV5-4 to TRBJ2-7; 8 nucleotides match TRBD1. Germline loops: CDR1 SGHNT, CDR2 YYREEE (reference sequence). CDR3 length equals 15 residues. The V gene end was trimmed by 1 base and the J gene end by 5 bases; junction bases not matched to a gene: 8. CDR3: CASSLQRTGPDEQYF. CDR3 nucleotide sequence: TGTGCCAGCAGCTTGCAGCGGACAGGGCCCGACGAGCAGTACTTC. Supplemented by reference TRBV5-4 and TRBJ2-7, the full variable domain reads ETGVTQSPTHLIKTRGQQVTLRCSSQSGHNTVSWYQQALGQGPQFIFQYYREEENGRGNFPPRFSGLQFPNYSSELNVNALELDDSALYLCASSLQRTGPDEQYFGPGTRLTVT.

This clone was counted a single time. V is TRBV2 and J is TRBJ1-3; no clear D. CDR1 is SNHLY, CDR2 FYNNEI, per germline. CDR3 length equals 14 residues. V dropped 5 bases and J dropped 0 bases, with 8 bases sitting between them. CDR3 amino acids: CASSPGGSGNTIYF. The CDR3, as DNA: TGTGCCAGCAGTCCGGGAGGCTCTGGAAACACCATATATTTT.

The chain is built from TRBV4-1 and TRBJ2-3; D uncertain. This CDR3 spans 12 amino acids. Germline CDR1 and CDR2: MGHRA and YSYEKL. V lost 3 bases, J lost 6 bases, and 7 bases lay in between. The CDR3 DNA reads TGCGCCAGCAGCCATATTTCCGATACGCAGTATTTT. This sequence encodes CASSHISDTQYF.

J is TRBJ2-1 and V is TRBV28, with 10 bases fitting TRBD2. Trimming removed 5 bases from V and 4 bases from J; junction bases left unmatched: 8. CDR1 is MDHEN and CDR2 is SYDVKM in the germline V gene. CDR3 length: 16 residues. In DNA form, the CDR3 reads TGTGCCAGCAGTGTCATCACTAGCGGGACTTACAATGAGCAGTTCTTC. This sequence encodes CASSVITSGTYNEQFF.

This clone was recorded once. The chain joins TRBV9 to TRBJ1-2; 7 bases align to TRBD1. V lost 3 bases, J lost 0 bases, and 14 bases stayed unmatched. Germline CDR1 and CDR2: SGDLS and YYNGEE. The CDR3 consists of 18 residues. In nucleotides, the CDR3 is TGTGCCAGCAGCGACCCGAAGACAGGGCCCGGAGCTAACTATGGCTACACCTTC. This gives the protein CASSDPKTGPGANYGYTF.

This rearrangement joins TRBV28 to TRBJ2-1; TRBD2 matches at 11 bases. The V and J ends lost 4 bases and 6 bases, in that order; junction bases with no gene match: 5. The CDR3 sequence is 15 residues long. From germline, CDR1 is MDHEN and CDR2 SYDVKM. As DNA, the CDR3 is TGTGCCAGCAGTTCCGGGACTAGCGGATCCAATGAGCAGTTCTTC. It is translated as CASSSGTSGSNEQFF.

The V call is TRBV15, the J call TRBJ2-3; 13 nucleotides line up with TRBD2. With V trimmed by 0 bases and J by 6 bases, 3 bases remained unmatched. The CDR3 runs to 16 residues. The germline CDR1 and CDR2 sequences are LNHNV and YYDKDF (reference sequence). CDR3 DNA sequence: TGTGCCACCAGCAGAGAACTAGCGGGAGGGCCGGATACGCAGTATTTT. It translates to CATSRELAGGPDTQYF.

CDR3 loop: CASSFGLATDTQYF. The CDR3 DNA follows: TGCGCCAGCAGCTTCGGACTAGCAACAGATACGCAGTATTTT. The rearrangement uses TRBV5-1 and TRBJ2-3; 8 positions match TRBD2. Germline values: CDR1 SGHRS, CDR2 YFSETQ. The CDR3 has 14 residues. V lost 2 bases and J lost 3; bases outside the gene matches: 2.

This rearrangement joins TRBV6-5 to TRBJ2-7; no clear D gene. Germline values: CDR1 MNHEY, CDR2 SVGAGI. This CDR3 comprises 14 residues. V was pared by 5 bases and J by 2 bases, with 13 bases between. This CDR3 reads CASSLSAQTYEQYF. CDR3 sequence (DNA): TGTGCCAGCAGTCTGTCGGCACAGACCTACGAGCAGTACTTC.

This chain joins TRBV19 and TRBJ2-7, with D unclear. The CDR3 spans 12 residues. Germline CDR1 reads LNHDA; CDR2 reads SQIVND (reference sequence). Trimming removed 5 bases at V and 4 bases at J, with 9 bases between. The DNA of the CDR3 is TGTGCCAGTAGTGCTTCTATTTACGAGCAGTACTTC. Translating gives CASSASIYEQYF. Looking up the rest from reference TRBV19 and TRBJ2-7 gives the full variable domain: DGGITQSPKYLFRKEGQNVTLSCEQNLNHDAMYWYRQDPGQGLRLIYYSQIVNDFQKGDIAEGYSVSREKKESFPLTVTSAQKNPTAFYLCASSASIYEQYFGPGTRLTVT.

The rearrangement joins TRBV2 to TRBJ2-3; 11 nucleotides align to TRBD2. This CDR3 has 12 residues. Germline trimming cut 4 bases from V and 15 bases from J; bases unmatched to any gene: 6. Germline V gene lookup returns CDR1 SNHLY and CDR2 FYNNEI. In nucleotides, the CDR3 is TGTGCCAGCAGTGGTCGACTAGCGGGGATCTATTTT. Residues: CASSGRLAGIYF.

The chain uses TRBV6-4 and TRBJ1-5, with D possibly matching TRBD1 (6 bases). Germline CDR1 is MRHNA and CDR2 is SNTAGT. The CDR3 contains 13 residues. The germline V and J ends were trimmed by 3 bases and 9 bases, with 12 bases remaining between them. For the CDR3, the DNA is TGTGCCAGCAGTGAGGGACACCCCGGGCCCCAGCATTTT. The encoded protein is CASSEGHPGPQHF.

The J gene is TRBJ1-1, the V gene TRBV6-5, with a weak D call TRBD1 (5 bases). CDR1 MNHEY and CDR2 SVGAGI come from the germline V gene. V lost 2 bases and J 5 bases, leaving 15 bases between the germline ends. The CDR3 has 15 residues. The CDR3 loop reads CASSYMGRGRTEAFF. In DNA form, the CDR3 reads TGTGCCAGCAGTTACATGGGGCGGGGGAGGACTGAAGCTTTCTTT.

This clone appeared once. The J gene is TRBJ2-3, the V gene TRBV29-1, with 7 bases lining up with TRBD2. The CDR3 contains 15 residues. Per the germline V gene, CDR1 is SQVTM and CDR2 is ANQGSEA. Trimming removed 4 bases from V and 2 bases from J; junction bases left unmatched: 9. CDR3 region: CSVGGLVGSTDTQYF. The CDR3 DNA sequence: TGCAGCGTTGGTGGACTAGTTGGCTCCACAGATACGCAGTATTTT.

Notes on this clone: The junction departs from the called germline gene at one end, perhaps through a read error. The chain employs TRBV29-1 and TRBJ2-6; possible D gene TRBD2, 5 bases. Germline V gene lookup returns CDR1 SQVTM and CDR2 ANQGSEA. The CDR3 has 14 amino acids. CDR3 sequence (DNA): TGCAGCGTTGCGGGGAACTCTGGTGCCAACGTCCTGACTTTC. It codes for CSVAGNSGANVLTF. Full variable domain (rest looked up from reference TRBV29-1 and TRBJ2-6): SAVISQKPSRDICQRGTSLTIQCQVDSQVTMMFWYRQQPGQSLTLIATANQGSEATYESGFVIDKFPISRPNLTFSTLTVSNMSPEDSSIYLCSVAGNSGANVLTFGAGSRLTVL.

This sequence joins TRBV29-1 and TRBJ2-1, with TRBD2 identical over 15 bases. Germline CDR1 SQVTM, CDR2 ANQGSEA. CDR3 length equals 17 residues. CDR3 nucleotides: TGCAGTTTTTCCGGGACTAGCGGGAGGAGGACCTACAATGAGCAGTTCTTC. Translation gives CSFSGTSGRRTYNEQFF.